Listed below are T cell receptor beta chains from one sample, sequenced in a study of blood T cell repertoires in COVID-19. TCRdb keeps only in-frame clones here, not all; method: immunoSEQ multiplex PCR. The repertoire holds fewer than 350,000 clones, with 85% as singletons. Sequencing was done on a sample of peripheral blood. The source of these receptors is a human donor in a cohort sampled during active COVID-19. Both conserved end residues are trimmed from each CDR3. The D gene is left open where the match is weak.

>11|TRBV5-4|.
ASSLTGANVLT
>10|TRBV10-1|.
AGQSGGYGYT
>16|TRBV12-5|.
ASGHLLGGEDPRYGYT
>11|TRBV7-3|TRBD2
ASSFRRGDEQF
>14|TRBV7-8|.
ASSLRPGVGTDTQY
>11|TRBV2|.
ASSVEANYGYT
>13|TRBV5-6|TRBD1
ASSLGDRESYEQY
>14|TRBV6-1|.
ASSVPGVQAGNTIY
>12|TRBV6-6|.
ATQRAPNTGELF
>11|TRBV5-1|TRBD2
ASSMTSPYEQY
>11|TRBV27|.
ASSLYSTHGYT
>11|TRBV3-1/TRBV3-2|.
ASGFRGNTEAF
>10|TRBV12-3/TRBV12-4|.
ASSLGYLPQH
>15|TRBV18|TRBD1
ASSSRQGVGEDTEAF
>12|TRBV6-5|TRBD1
ASSRTGRGSPLH
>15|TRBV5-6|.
ASSLPLQAEPNNEQF
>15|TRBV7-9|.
ASSSPGVAADTDTQY
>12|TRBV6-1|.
ASSERANTGELF
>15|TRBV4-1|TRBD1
ASSPPTVGQGNQPQH
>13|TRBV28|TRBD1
ASSYTGDSGNTIY
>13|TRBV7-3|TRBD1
ASSLSDRGHGELF
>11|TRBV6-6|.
ASSYSGESPLH
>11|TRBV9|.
ASSARTASPLH
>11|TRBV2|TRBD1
ASVTGSSYEQY
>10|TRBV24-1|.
ATSDATDTQY